This entry describes one T cell receptor beta chain. Seattle patients were enrolled while actively infected and followed longitudinally. In the authors' workflow: It was from reference gene primer amplification that nucleated cell counts were estimated. Clones were read by immunoSEQ multiplex PCR, and TCRdb kept only the in-frame ones, dropping some. The DNA was the basis for D and trimming; V, J and clone size are from that table. Here the sample spans a few hundred thousand clones, 90% being singletons. The record originates from a study of blood T cell repertoires in COVID-19. As for the study in general: The study drew acute and convalescent COVID-19 samples from the United States, Italy and Spain. From T cells, B-cell-depleted T cells, or PBMCs came the material, which was cDNA or gDNA.

Germline values: CDR1 MNHEY, CDR2 SVGEGT. The CDR3 spans 13 residues. The V gene lost 6 bases and the J gene lost 1 base, with 9 bases spanning the gap. The sample was peripheral blood. This TCR derives from a woman in her fifties or sixties with COVID-19, enrolled during active disease. The chain employs TRBV6-2 or TRBV6-3 and TRBJ1-2; D is uncertain. Written as DNA, the CDR3 is TGTGCCAGCAGCACACAGATTAACTATGGCTACACCTTC. Residues: CASSTQINYGYTF.